This T cell receptor (beta chain) appears in the sequencing data of a study of T cell changes during pregnancy in multiple sclerosis. The CDR3 is 18 amino acids. CDR1 and CDR2 from the germline V gene are MDHEN and SYDVKM. J gave up 4 bases and V 3 bases, and 15 bases lay outside the gene matches. Generated by immunoSEQ multiplex PCR, the TCRdb table keeps only in-frame clones and is missing some. The table records around 100,000 clones, roughly nine tenths of them present only once. The V and J genes are TRBV28 and TRBJ2-1; 7 bases map to TRBD1. The clonotype originates from a female donor with multiple sclerosis, enrolled in a pregnancy study. This specimen consisted of peripheral blood, obtained after pregnancy. CDR3 nucleotides: TGTGCCAGCAGTTTCCGCGCAGGGGGATACGTACTTTACAATGAGCAGTTCTTC. It yields the protein CASSFRAGGYVLYNEQFF.